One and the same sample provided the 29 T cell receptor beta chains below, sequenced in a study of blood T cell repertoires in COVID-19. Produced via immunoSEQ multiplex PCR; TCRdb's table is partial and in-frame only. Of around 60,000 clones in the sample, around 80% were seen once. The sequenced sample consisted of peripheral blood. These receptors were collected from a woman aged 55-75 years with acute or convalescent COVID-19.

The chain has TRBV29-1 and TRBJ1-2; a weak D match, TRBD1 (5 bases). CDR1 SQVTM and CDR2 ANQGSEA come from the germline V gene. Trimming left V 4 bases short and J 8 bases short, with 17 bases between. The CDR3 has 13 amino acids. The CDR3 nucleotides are TGCAGCGTTGGGCGGGGACTAACCGGCGGCTACACCTTC. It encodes CSVGRGLTGGYTF.

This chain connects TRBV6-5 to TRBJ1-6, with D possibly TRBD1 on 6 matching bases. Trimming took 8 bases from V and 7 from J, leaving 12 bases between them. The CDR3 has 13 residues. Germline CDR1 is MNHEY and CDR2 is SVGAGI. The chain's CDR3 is CASRTVANSPLHF. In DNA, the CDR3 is TGTGCCAGCCGGACAGTCGCAAATTCACCCCTCCACTTT.

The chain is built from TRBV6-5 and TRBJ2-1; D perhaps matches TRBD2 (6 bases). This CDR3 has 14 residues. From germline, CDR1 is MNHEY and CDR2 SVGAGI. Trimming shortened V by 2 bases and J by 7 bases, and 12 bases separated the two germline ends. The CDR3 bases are TGTGCCAGCAGTTACAGGGAAAGCGGGAATGAGCAGTTCTTC. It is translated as CASSYRESGNEQFF.

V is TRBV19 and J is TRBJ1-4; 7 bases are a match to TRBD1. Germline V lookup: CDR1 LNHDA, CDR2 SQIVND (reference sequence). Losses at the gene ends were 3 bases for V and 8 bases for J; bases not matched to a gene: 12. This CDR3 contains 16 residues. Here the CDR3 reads CASSIFDQTGREKLFF. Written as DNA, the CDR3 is TGTGCCAGTAGTATTTTCGACCAGACAGGGCGGGAAAAACTGTTTTTT.

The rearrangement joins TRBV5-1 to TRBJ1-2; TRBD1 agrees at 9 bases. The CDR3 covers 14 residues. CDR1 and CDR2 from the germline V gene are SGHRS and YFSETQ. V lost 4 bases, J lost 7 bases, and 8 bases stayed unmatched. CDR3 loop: CASSMTGGATGYTF. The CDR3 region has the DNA TGCGCCAGCAGCATGACAGGGGGGGCGACTGGCTACACCTTC.

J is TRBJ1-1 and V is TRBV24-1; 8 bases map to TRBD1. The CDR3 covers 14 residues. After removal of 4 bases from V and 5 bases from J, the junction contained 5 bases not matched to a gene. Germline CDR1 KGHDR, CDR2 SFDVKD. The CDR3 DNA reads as TGTGCCACCAGTGACCCTGGACAGGGAACTGAAGCTTTCTTT. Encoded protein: CATSDPGQGTEAFF.

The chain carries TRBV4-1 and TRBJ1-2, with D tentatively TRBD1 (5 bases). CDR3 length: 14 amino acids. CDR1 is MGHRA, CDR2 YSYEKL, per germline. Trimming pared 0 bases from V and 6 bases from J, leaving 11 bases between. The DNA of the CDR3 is TGCGCCAGCAGCCAAGATAGGGCAGGGCATGGCTACACCTTC. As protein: CASSQDRAGHGYTF.

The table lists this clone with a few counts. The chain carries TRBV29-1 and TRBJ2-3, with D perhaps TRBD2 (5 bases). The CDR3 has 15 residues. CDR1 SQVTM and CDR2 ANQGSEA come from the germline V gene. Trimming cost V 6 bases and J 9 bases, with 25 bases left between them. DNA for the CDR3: TGCAGCGTAGTCAAACAAGAGGCCGGGAAGGGAACGCAGTATTTT. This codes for CSVVKQEAGKGTQYF.

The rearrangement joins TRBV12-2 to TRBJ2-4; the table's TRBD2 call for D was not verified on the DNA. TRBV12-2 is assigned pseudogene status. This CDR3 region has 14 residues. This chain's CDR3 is CASRSGLAKNIQYF. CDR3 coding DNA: TGTGCAAGTCGCTCGGGACTAGCCAAAAACATTCAGTACTTC.

CDR3 amino acids: CASSLAVAGVVYEQYF. The CDR3 nucleotides read TGCGCCAGCAGCTTGGCCGTAGCGGGGGTGGTCTACGAGCAGTACTTC. This chain links TRBV5-1 with TRBJ2-7; 9 bases are a match to TRBD2. CDR1 is SGHRS, CDR2 YFSETQ, per germline. This CDR3 is built from 16 residues. Trimming removed 0 bases from V and 3 bases from J; junction bases left unmatched: 7.

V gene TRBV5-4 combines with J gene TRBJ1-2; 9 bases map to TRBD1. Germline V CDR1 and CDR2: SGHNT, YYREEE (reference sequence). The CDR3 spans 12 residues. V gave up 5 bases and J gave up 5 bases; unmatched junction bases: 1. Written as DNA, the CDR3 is TGTGCCAGCAGTGGGACAGGGTATGGCTACACCTTC. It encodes CASSGTGYGYTF.

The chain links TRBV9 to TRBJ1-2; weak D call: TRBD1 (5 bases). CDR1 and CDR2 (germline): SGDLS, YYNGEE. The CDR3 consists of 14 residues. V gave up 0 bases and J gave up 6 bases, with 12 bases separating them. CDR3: CASSVGWAGNGYTF. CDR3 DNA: TGTGCCAGCAGCGTAGGTTGGGCAGGGAATGGCTACACCTTC.

CDR3 loop: CGDWTSGGDLLREQYF. CDR3 nucleotide sequence: TGTGGAGACTGGACTAGCGGGGGGGACTTGCTGAGGGAGCAGTACTTC. The chain is built from TRBV25-1 and TRBJ2-7; 15 nucleotides match TRBD2. CDR1 MGHDK and CDR2 SYGVNS come from the germline V gene. The CDR3 is 16 residues long.

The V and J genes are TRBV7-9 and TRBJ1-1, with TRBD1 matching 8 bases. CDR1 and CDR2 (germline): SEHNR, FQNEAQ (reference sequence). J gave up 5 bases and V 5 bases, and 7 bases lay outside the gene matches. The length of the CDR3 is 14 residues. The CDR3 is CASSRSGGATEAFF. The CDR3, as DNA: TGTGCCAGCAGCCGATCAGGGGGCGCGACTGAAGCTTTCTTT.

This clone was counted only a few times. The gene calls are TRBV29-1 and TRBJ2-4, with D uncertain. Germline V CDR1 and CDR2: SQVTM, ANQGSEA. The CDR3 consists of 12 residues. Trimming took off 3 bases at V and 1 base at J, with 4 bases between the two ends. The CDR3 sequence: CSVDRAKNIQYF. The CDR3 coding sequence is TGCAGCGTTGACAGGGCCAAAAACATTCAGTACTTC.

Written as DNA, the CDR3 is TGCGCCAGCAGCTGGGGGGTAAACTATGGCTACACCTTC. It translates to CASSWGVNYGYTF. The genes are TRBV5-1 and TRBJ1-2, with D maybe TRBD1 (5 bases). Germline V CDR1 and CDR2: SGHRS, YFSETQ. The germline V and J ends were trimmed by 3 bases and 2 bases, with 8 bases remaining between them. The CDR3 is 13 residues long.

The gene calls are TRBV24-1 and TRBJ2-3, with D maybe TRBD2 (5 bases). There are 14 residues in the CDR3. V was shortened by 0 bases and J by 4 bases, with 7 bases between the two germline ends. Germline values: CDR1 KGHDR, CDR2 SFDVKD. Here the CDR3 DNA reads TGTGCCACCAGTGATTTGGGAGGAGCAGATACGCAGTATTTT. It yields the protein CATSDLGGADTQYF.

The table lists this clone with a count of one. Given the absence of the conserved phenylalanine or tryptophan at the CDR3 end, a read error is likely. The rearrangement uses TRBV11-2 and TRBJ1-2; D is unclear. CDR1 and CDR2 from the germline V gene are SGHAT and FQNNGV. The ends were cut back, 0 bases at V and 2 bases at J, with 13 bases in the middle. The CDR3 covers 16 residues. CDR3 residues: CASSLDGVGGNYGYTL. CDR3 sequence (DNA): TGTGCCAGCAGCTTAGATGGAGTGGGAGGAAACTATGGCTACACCCTC.

The CDR3 coding sequence is TGTGCCAGCAGCTTACGGCGACAGGGGGCTGGTGAAAAACTGTTTTTT. The encoded protein is CASSLRRQGAGEKLFF. The chain joins TRBV11-2 to TRBJ1-4; 10 nucleotides agree with TRBD1. Trimming cost V 2 bases and J 7 bases; bases outside gene matches: 7. The CDR3 has 16 residues. CDR1 and CDR2 from the germline V gene are SGHAT and FQNNGV.

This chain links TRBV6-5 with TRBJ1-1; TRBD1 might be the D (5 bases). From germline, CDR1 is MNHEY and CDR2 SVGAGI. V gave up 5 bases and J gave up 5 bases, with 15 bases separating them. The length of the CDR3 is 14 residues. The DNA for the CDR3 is TGTGCCAGCAGTAAGACAGCCGACGGGACTGAAGCTTTCTTT. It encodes CASSKTADGTEAFF.

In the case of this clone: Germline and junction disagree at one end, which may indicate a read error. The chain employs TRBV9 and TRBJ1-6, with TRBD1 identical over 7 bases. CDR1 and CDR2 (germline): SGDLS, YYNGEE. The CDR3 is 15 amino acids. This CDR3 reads CVSSLGGRDNSPLHF. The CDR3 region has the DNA TGTGTCAGCAGCCTAGGGGGCAGGGATAATTCACCCCTCCACTTT.

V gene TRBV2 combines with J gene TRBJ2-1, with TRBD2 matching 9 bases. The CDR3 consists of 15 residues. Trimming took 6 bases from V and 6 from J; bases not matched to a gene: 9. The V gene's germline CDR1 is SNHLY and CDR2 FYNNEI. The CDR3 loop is CASRARASGANEQFF. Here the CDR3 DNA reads TGTGCCAGCAGGGCGAGGGCTAGCGGGGCCAATGAGCAGTTCTTC. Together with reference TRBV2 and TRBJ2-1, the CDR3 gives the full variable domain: EPEVTQTPSHQVTQMGQEVILRCVPISNHLYFYWYRQILGQKVEFLVSFYNNEISEKSEIFDDQFSVERPDGSNFTLKIRSTKLEDSAMYFCASRARASGANEQFFGPGTRLTVL.

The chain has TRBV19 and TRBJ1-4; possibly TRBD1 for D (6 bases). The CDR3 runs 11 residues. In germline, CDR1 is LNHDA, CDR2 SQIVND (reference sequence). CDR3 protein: CGRQGWEKLFF. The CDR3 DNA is TGTGGGCGCCAGGGGTGGGAAAAACTGTTTTTT.

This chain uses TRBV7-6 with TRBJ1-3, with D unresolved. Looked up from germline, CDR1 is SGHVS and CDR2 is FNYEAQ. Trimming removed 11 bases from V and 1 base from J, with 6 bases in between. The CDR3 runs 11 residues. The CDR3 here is CAWASGNTIYF. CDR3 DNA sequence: TGTGCCTGGGCATCTGGAAACACCATATATTTT. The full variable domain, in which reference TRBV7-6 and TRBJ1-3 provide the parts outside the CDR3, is GAGVSQSPRYKVTKRGQDVALRCDPISGHVSLYWYRQALGQGPEFLTYFNYEAQQDKSGLPNDRFSAERPEGSISTLTIQRTEQRDSAMYRCAWASGNTIYFGEGSWLTVV.

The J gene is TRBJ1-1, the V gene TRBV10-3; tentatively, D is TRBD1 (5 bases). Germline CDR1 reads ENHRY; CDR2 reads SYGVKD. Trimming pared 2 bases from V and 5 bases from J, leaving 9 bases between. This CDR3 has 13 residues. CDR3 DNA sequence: TGTGCCATCAGTGAGAGCGGGGCTACTGAAGCTTTCTTT. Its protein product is CAISESGATEAFF.

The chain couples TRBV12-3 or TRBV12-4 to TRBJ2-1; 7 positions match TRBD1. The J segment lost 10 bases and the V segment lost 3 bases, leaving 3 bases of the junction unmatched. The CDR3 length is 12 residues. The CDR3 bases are TGTGCCAGCAGTTTTTCGGGACAGGAGCAGTTCTTC. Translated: CASSFSGQEQFF.

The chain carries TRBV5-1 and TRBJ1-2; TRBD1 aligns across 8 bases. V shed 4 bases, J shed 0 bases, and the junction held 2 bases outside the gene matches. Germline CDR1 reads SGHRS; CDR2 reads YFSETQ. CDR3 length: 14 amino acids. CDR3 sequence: CASSEDRANYGYTF. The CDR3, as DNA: TGCGCCAGCAGCGAGGACAGGGCTAACTATGGCTACACCTTC.

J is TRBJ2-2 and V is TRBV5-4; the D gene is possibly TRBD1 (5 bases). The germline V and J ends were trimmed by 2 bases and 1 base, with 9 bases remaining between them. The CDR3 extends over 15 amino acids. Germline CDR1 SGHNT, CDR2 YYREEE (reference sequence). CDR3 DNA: TGTGCCAGCAGCTTAAGGCAGGGGAACACCGGGGAGCTGTTTTTT. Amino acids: CASSLRQGNTGELFF.

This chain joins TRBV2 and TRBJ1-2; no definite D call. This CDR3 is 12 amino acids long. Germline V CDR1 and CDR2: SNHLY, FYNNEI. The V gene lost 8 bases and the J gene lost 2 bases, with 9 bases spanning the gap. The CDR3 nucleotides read TGTGCCAGCGGGCAGGTCAACTATGGCTACACCTTC. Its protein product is CASGQVNYGYTF.